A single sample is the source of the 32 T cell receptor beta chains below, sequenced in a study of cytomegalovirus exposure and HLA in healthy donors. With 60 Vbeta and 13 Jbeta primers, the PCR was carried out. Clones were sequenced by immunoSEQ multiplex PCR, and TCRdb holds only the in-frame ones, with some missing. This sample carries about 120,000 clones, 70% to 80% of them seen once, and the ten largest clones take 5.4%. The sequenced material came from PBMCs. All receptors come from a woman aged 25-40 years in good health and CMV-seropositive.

The CDR3 DNA is TGTGCCAGTAGCCCGGGGTCGGGCAGAACCTACGAGCAGTACTTC. Encoded protein: CASSPGSGRTYEQYF. V usage is TRBV19 and J usage is TRBJ2-7; possibly TRBD2 for D (5 bases). The CDR3 covers 15 residues. The ends were cut back, 6 bases at V and 2 bases at J, with 17 bases in the middle. CDR1 and CDR2 from the germline V gene are LNHDA and SQIVND (reference sequence).

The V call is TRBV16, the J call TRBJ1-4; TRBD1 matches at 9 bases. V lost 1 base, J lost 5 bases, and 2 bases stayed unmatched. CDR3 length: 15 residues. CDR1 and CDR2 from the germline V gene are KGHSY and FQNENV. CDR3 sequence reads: CASSQWGTGNEKLFF. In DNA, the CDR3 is TGTGCCAGCAGCCAATGGGGGACAGGGAATGAAAAACTGTTTTTT.

CDR3: CASSLPFREGPTDTQYF. CDR3 nucleotide sequence: TGTGCCAGCAGCTTACCCTTTCGGGAGGGCCCCACAGATACGCAGTATTTT. V usage is TRBV11-2 and J usage is TRBJ2-3; 8 positions agree with TRBD2. Looked up from germline, CDR1 is SGHAT and CDR2 is FQNNGV. Trimming cost V 2 bases and J 2 bases; bases outside gene matches: 9. The CDR3 has 17 amino acids.

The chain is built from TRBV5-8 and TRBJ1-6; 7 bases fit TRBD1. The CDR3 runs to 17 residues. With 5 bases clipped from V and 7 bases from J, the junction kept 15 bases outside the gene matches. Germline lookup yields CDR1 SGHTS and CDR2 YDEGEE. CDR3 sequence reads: CASRPTQGDRPNSPLHF. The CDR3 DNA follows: TGTGCCAGCAGACCCACTCAGGGGGATCGCCCCAATTCACCCCTCCACTTT.

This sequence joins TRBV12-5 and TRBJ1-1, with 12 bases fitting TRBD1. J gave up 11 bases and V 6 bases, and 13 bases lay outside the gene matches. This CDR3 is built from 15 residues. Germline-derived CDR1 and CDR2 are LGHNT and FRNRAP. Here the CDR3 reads CASGGTGTGGLRAFF. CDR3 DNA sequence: TGTGCTAGTGGGGGTACCGGGACAGGGGGCCTGCGCGCTTTCTTT.

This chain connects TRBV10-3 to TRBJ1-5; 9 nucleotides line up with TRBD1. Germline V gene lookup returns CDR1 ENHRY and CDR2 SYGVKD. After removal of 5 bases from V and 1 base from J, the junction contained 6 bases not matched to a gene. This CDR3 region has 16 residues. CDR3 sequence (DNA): TGTGCCATCAGTCCGGGACAGGGTATGAGCAATCAGCCCCAGCATTTT. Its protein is CAISPGQGMSNQPQHF.

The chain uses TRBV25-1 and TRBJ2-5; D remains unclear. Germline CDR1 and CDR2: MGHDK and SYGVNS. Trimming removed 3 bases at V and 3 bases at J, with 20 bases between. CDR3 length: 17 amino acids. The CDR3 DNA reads TGTGCCAGCAGTGATCCCTTCGTAGCTAAGCCCAAAGAGACCCAGTACTTC. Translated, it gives CASSDPFVAKPKETQYF.

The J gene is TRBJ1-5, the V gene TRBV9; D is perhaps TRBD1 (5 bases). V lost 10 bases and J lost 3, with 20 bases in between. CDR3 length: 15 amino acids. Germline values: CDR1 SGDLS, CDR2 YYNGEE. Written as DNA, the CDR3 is TGTGCCTCTTCGCGTGGGCAGGGAAACAATCAGCCCCAGCATTTT. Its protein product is CASSRGQGNNQPQHF.

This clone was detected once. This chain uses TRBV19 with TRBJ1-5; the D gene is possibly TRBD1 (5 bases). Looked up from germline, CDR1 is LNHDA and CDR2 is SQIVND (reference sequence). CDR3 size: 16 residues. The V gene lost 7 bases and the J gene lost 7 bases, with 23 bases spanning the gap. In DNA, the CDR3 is TGTGCCAGTACCCAAGGGGCTCTGCTCAGGGAACAGCCCCAGCATTTT. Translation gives CASTQGALLREQPQHF.

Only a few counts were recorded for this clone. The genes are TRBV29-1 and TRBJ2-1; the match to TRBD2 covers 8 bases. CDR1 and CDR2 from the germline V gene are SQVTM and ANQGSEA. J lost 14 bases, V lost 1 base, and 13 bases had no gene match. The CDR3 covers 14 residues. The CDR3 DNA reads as TGCAGCGTTGAAGCCTCGGGGCGGGGGGCCGTTAAGTTCTTC. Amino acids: CSVEASGRGAVKFF.

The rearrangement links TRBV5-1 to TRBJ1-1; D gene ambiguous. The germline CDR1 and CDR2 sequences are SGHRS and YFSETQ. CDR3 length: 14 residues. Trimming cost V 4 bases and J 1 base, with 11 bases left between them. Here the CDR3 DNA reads TGCGCCAGCAGCGAACAACATTGGAACACTGAAGCTTTCTTT. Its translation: CASSEQHWNTEAFF.

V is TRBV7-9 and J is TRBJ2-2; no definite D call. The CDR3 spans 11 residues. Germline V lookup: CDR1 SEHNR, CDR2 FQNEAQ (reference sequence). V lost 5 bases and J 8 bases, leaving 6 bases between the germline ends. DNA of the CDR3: TGTGCCAGCAGCCCACTAGGGGAGCTGTTTTTT. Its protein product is CASSPLGELFF.

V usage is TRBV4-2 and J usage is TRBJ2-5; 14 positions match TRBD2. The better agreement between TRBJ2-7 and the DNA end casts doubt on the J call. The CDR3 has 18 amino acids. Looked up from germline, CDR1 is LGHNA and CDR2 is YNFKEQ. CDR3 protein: CASSQEGLAGVFSYEQYF. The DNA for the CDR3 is TGTGCCAGCAGCCAAGAGGGACTAGCGGGAGTCTTTTCCTACGAGCAGTACTTC.

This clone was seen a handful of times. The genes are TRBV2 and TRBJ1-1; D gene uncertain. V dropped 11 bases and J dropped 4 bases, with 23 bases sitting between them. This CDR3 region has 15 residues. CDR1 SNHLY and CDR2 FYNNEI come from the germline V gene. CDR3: CAASSEIGVSTEAFF. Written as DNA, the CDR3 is TGTGCCGCCTCCTCAGAAATCGGGGTGAGCACTGAAGCTTTCTTT. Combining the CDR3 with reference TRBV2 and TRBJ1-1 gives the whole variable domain EPEVTQTPSHQVTQMGQEVILRCVPISNHLYFYWYRQILGQKVEFLVSFYNNEISEKSEIFDDQFSVERPDGSNFTLKIRSTKLEDSAMYFCAASSEIGVSTEAFFGQGTRLTVV.

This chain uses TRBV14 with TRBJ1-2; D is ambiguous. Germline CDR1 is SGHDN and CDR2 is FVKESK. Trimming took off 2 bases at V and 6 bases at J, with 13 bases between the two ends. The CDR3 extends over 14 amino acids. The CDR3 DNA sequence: TGTGCCAGCAGCCAAAGAGGGCTTGCGGATGGCTACACCTTC. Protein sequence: CASSQRGLADGYTF.

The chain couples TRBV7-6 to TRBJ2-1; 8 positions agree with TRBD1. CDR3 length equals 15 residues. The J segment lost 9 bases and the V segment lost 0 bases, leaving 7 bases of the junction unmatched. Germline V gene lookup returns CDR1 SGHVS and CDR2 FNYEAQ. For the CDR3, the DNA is TGTGCCAGCAGCTTAGCGGCGACAGGGGCAGCTGAGCAGTTCTTC. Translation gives CASSLAATGAAEQFF.

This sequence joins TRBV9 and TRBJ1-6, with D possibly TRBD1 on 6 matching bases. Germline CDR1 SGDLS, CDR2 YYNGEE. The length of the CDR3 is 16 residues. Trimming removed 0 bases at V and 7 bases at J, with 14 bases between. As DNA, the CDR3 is TGTGCCAGCAGCGTAGCAGGGCAGGGGACGAATTCACCCCTCCACTTT. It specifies CASSVAGQGTNSPLHF.

Written as DNA, the CDR3 is TGCGCCAGCAGCTGGACCACTAGACAGGGTTCAGTAGCTGAAGCTTTCTTT. Translated, it gives CASSWTTRQGSVAEAFF. The chain links TRBV5-1 to TRBJ1-1, with 7 bases lining up with TRBD1. J gave up 6 bases and V 3 bases, and 17 bases lay outside the gene matches. Germline-derived CDR1 and CDR2 are SGHRS and YFSETQ. There are 17 residues in the CDR3.

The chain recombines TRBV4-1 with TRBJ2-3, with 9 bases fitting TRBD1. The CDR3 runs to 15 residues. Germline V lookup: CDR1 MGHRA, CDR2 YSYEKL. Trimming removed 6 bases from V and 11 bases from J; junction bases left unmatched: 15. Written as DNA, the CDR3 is TGCGCCAGCAGACGCGGACAGGGGACACGGGTGGGGCAGTATTTT. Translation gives CASRRGQGTRVGQYF.

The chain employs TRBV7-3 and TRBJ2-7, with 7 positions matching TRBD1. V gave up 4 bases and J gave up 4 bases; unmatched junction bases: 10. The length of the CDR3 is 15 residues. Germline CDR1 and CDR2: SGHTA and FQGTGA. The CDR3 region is CASSSLDRYGYEQYF. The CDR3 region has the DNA TGTGCCAGCAGCTCCCTGGACAGGTACGGGTACGAGCAGTACTTC.

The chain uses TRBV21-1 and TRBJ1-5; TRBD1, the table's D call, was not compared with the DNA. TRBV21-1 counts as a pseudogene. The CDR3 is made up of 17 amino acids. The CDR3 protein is CASSNIPWTGGSQPQHF. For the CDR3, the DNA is TGTGCCAGCAGCAATATACCTTGGACAGGGGGCAGCCAGCCCCAGCATTTT.

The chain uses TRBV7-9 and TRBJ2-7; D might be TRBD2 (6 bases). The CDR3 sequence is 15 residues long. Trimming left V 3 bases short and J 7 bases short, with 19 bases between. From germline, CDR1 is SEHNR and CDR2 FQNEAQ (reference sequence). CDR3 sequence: CASSLTAEGSREQYF. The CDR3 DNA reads TGTGCCAGCAGCTTGACCGCGGAGGGATCTAGGGAGCAGTACTTC.

The CDR3 region is CASSNRWHLYGYTF. The CDR3, as DNA: TGTGCCAGCAGCAACCGTTGGCACCTCTATGGCTACACCTTC. The rearrangement uses TRBV6-5 and TRBJ1-2, with D uncertain. Trimming took 6 bases from V and 4 from J, leaving 15 bases between them. Germline V CDR1 and CDR2: MNHEY, SVGAGI. The CDR3 runs 14 residues.

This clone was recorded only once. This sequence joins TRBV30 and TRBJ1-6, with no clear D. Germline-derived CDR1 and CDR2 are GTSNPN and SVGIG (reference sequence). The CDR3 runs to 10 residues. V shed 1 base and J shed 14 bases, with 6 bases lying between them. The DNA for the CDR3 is TGTGCCTGGAGTGGATCAGCCCTCCACTTT. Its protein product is CAWSGSALHF.

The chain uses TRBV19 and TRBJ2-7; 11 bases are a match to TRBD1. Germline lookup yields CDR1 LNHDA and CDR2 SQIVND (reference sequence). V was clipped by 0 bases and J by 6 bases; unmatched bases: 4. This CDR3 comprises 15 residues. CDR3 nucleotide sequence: TGTGCCAGTAGTATAGAACGGACAGGGGGCTTCGAGCAGTACTTC. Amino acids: CASSIERTGGFEQYF.

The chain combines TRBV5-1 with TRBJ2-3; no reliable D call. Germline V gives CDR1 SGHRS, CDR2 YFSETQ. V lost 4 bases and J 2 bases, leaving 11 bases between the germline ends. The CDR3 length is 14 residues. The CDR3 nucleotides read TGCGCCAGCAGCCGTTATCTCCCCACAGATACGCAGTATTTT. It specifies CASSRYLPTDTQYF.

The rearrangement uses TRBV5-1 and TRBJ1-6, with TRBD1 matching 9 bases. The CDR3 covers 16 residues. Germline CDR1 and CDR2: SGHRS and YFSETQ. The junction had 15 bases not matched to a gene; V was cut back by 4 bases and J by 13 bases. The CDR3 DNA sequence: TGCGCCAGCAGCCCGGGGACAGGGACGCTCTCAAGTCCCCTCCACTTT. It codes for CASSPGTGTLSSPLHF.

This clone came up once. CDR3 loop: CASSQRPINYGYTF. The CDR3 nucleotides are TGTGCCAGCAGCCAACGTCCTATCAACTATGGCTACACCTTC. This rearrangement joins TRBV14 to TRBJ1-2; unclear D gene. Germline V lookup: CDR1 SGHDN, CDR2 FVKESK. The CDR3 totals 14 residues. V was shortened by 2 bases and J by 2 bases, with 9 bases between the two germline ends.

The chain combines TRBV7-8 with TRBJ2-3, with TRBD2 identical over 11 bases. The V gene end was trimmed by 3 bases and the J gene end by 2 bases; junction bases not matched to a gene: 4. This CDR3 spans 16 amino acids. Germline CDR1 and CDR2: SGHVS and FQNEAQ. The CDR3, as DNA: TGTGCCAGCAGCTTTAATAGCGGGAGGGTCACAGATACGCAGTATTTT. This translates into CASSFNSGRVTDTQYF.

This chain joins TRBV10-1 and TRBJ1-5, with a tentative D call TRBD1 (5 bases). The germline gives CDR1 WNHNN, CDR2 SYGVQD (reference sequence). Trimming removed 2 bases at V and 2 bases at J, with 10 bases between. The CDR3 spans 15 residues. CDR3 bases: TGCGCCAGCAGTGAGGGGGGGGACGGCAATCAGCCCCAGCATTTT. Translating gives CASSEGGDGNQPQHF.

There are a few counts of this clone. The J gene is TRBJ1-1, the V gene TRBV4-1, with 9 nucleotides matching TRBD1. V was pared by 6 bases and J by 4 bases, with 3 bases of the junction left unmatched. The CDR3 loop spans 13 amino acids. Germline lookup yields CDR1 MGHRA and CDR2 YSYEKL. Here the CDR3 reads CASRRDRATEAFF. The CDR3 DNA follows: TGCGCCAGCAGACGGGACAGGGCCACTGAAGCTTTCTTT.

The CDR3 spells CASSVDPSTYEQYF. The CDR3 nucleotides are TGTGCCAGCAGCGTAGACCCCTCTACCTACGAGCAGTACTTC. V gene TRBV9 combines with J gene TRBJ2-7; D uncertain. Germline V lookup: CDR1 SGDLS, CDR2 YYNGEE. The length of the CDR3 is 14 residues. V was cut by 0 bases and J by 2 bases, with 9 bases left in between. Combining the CDR3 with reference TRBV9 and TRBJ2-7 gives the whole variable domain DSGVTQTPKHLITATGQRVTLRCSPRSGDLSVYWYQQSLDQGLQFLIQYYNGEERAKGNILERFSAQQFPDLHSELNLSSLELGDSALYFCASSVDPSTYEQYFGPGTRLTVT.